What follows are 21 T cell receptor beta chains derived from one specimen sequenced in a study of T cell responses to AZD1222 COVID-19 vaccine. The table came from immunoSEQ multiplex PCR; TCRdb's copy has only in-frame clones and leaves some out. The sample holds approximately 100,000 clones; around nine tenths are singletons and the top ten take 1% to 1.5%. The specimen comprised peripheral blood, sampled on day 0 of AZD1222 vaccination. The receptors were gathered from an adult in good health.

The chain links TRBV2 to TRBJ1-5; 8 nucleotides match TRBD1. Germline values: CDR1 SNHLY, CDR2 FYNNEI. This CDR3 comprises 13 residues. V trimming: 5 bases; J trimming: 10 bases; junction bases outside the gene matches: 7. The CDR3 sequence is CASSSGQGKPQHF. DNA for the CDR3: TGTGCCAGCAGTTCCGGACAGGGCAAACCCCAGCATTTT.

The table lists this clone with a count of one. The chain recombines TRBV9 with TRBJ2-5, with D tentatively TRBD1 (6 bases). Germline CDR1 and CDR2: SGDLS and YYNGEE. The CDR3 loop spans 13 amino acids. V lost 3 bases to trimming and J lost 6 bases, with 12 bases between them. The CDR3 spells CASSGGQWKTQYF. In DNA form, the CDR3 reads TGTGCCAGCAGCGGAGGACAGTGGAAGACCCAGTACTTC.

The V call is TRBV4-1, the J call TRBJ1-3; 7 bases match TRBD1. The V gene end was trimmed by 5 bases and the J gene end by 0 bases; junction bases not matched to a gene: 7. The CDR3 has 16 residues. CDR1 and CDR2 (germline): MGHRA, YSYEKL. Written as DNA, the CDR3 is TGCGCCAGCAGCTACTCTTCAGGGGGCTCTGGAAACACCATATATTTT. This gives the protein CASSYSSGGSGNTIYF.

The CDR3 DNA follows: TGTGCCAGCAGTGCGGGTATCCGCGGCTACACCTTC. It specifies CASSAGIRGYTF. The rearrangement links TRBV2 to TRBJ1-2; D gene ambiguous. Trimming took 4 bases from V and 8 from J, leaving 11 bases between them. The germline V gene encodes CDR1 SNHLY and CDR2 FYNNEI. This CDR3 comprises 12 residues.

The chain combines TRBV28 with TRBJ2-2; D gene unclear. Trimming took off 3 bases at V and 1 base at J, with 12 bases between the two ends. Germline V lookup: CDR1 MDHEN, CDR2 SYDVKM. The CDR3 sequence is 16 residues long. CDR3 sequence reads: CASSLWPVRNTGELFF. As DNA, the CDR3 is TGTGCCAGCAGTTTGTGGCCAGTCAGGAACACCGGGGAGCTGTTTTTT.

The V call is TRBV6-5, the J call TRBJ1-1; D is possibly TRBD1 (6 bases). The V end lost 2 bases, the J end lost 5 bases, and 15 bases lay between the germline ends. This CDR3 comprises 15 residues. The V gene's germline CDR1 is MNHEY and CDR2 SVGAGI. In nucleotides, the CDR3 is TGTGCCAGCAGTTACGCTACAGGGCTTGGGACTGAAGCTTTCTTT. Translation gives CASSYATGLGTEAFF.

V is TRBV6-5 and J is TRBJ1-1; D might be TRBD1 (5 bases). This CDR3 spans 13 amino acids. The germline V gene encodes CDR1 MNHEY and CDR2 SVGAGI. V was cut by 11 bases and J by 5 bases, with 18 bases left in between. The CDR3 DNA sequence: TGTGCCGGTCGACCTGTCTCAGGGACTGAAGCTTTCTTT. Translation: CAGRPVSGTEAFF.

The DNA of the CDR3 is TGTGCCAGCTCACCGCGACAGGTTACTAATTCACCCCTCCACTTT. This codes for CASSPRQVTNSPLHF. V is TRBV18 and J is TRBJ1-6; weak D call: TRBD1 (6 bases). The CDR3 extends over 15 amino acids. Germline lookup yields CDR1 KGHSH and CDR2 LQKENI. Deletions cut 3 bases from V and 6 bases from J, with 12 bases between.

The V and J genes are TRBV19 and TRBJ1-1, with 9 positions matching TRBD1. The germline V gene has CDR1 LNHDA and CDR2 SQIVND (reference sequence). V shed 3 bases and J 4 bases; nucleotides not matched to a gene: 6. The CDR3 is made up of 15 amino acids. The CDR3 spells CASSMGQTGGTEAFF. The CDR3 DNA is TGTGCCAGTAGTATGGGCCAGACAGGGGGCACTGAAGCTTTCTTT.

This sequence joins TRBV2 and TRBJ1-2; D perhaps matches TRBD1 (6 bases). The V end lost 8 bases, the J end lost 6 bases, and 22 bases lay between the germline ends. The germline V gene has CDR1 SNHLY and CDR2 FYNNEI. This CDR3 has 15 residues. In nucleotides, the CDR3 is TGTGCCAGCCCAACTACTTCAGGGGACGACAATGGCTACACCTTC. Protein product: CASPTTSGDDNGYTF.

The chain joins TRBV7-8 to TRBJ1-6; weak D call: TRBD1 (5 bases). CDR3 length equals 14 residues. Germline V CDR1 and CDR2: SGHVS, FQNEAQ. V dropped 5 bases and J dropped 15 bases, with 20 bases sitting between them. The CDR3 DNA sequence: TGTGCCAGCAGCCGACCGGGACCAGAGTTCCTCCTCCACTTT. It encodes CASSRPGPEFLLHF. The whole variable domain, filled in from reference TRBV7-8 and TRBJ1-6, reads GAGVSQSPRYKVAKRGQDVALRCDPISGHVSLFWYQQALGQGPEFLTYFQNEAQLDKSGLPSDRFFAERPEGSVSTLKIQRTQQEDSAVYLCASSRPGPEFLLHFGNGTRLTVT.

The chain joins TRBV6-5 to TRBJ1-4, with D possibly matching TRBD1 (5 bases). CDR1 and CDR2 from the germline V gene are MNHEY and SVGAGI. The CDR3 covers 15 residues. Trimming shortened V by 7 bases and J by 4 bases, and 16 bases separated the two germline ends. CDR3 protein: CASTGGAARNEKLFF. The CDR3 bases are TGTGCCAGCACCGGGGGTGCTGCCCGTAATGAAAAACTGTTTTTT.

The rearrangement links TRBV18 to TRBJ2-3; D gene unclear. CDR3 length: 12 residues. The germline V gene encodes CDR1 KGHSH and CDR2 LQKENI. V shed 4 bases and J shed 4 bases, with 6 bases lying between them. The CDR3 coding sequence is TGTGCCAGCTCACTTCCAGCAGATACGCAGTATTTT. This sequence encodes CASSLPADTQYF.

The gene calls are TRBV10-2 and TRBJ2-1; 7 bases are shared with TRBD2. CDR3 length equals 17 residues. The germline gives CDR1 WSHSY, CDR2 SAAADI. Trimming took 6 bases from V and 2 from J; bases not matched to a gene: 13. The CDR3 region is CASRYRGEPGTYNEQFF. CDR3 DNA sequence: TGCGCCAGCAGGTATCGGGGGGAGCCGGGCACCTACAATGAGCAGTTCTTC.

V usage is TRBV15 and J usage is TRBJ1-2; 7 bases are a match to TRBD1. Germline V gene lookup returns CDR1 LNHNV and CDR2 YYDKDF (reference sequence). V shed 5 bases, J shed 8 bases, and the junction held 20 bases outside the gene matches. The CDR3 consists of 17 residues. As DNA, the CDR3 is TGTGCCACCAGCCGGACTCTACAACAGGGGTCGGTGAGGGGCTACACCTTC. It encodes CATSRTLQQGSVRGYTF.

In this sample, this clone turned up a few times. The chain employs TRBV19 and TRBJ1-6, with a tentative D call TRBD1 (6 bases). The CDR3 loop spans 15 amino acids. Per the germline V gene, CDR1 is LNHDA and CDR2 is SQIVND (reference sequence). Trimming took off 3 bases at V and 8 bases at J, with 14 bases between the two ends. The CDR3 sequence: CASSMRDGGYSPLHF. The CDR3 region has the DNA TGTGCCAGTAGTATGAGGGACGGGGGCTATTCACCCCTCCACTTT.

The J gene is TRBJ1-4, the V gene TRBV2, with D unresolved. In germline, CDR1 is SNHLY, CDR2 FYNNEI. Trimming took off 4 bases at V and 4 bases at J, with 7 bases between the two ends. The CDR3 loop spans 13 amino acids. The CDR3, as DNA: TGTGCCAGCAGTGGCCGAGGTAATGAAAAACTGTTTTTT. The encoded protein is CASSGRGNEKLFF.

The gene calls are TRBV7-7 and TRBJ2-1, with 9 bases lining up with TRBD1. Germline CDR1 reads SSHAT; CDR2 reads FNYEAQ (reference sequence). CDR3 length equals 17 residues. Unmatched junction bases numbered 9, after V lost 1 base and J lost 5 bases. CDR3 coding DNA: TGTGCCAGCAGCTTAGGTTTTATGGGACAGGGAAACAATGAGCAGTTCTTC. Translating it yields CASSLGFMGQGNNEQFF.

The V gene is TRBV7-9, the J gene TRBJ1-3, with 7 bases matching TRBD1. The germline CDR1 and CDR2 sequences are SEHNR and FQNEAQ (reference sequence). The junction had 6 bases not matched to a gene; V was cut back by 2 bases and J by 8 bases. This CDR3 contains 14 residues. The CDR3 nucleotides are TGTGCCAGCAGCTTACTCAGGGGGACGGACACCATATATTTT. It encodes CASSLLRGTDTIYF. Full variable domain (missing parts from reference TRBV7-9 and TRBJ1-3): DTGVSQNPRHKITKRGQNVTFRCDPISEHNRLYWYRQTLGQGPEFLTYFQNEAQLEKSRLLSDRFSAERPKGSFSTLEIQRTEQGDSAMYLCASSLLRGTDTIYFGEGSWLTVV.

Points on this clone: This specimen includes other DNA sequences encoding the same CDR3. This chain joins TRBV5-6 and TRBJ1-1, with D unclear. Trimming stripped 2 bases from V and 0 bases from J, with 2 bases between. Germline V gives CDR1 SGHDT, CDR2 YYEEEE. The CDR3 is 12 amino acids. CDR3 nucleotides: TGTGCCAGCAGCTTTATGAACACTGAAGCTTTCTTT. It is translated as CASSFMNTEAFF.

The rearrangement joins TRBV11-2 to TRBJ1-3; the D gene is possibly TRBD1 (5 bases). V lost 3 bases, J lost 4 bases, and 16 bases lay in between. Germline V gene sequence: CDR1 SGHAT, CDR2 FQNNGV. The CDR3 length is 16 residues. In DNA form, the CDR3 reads TGTGCCAGCAGCTTTTCTGCGGGACTCTTCGGAAACACCATATATTTT. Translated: CASSFSAGLFGNTIYF.